Listed below are T cell receptor beta chains from one sample, sequenced in a study of OX40 agonist ivuxolimab in advanced cancers. TCRdb's copy holds only in-frame clones and misses some; the assay was immunoSEQ multiplex PCR. This sample has around 94,000 clones, with under 95% found just once. Sequencing used CD4+ or CD8+ T cells sorted from blood, obtained in a trial of the OX40 agonist ivuxolimab. These receptors all stem from an adult with an advanced solid tumor such as melanoma, head and neck, liver or kidney cancer. Both conserved end residues are part of each CDR3. D genes are given only for firm matches. Rows may omit the clone size; those that give it use once, few, many or a size class.

j_call d_call v_call cdr3_length clone_size cdr3_nt cdr3_aa
TRBJ2-5 - TRBV12-2 15 - TGTGCAAGTCGCAACACTCCAGCGGCCCCCGGGACCCAGTACTTC CASRNTPAAPGTQYF
TRBJ1-1 - TRBV5-8 12 - TGTGCCAGCACCCTGAGGGTCACTGAAGCTTTCTTT CASTLRVTEAFF
TRBJ1-4 - TRBV6-5 13 - TGTGCCGAGTCGGCCCAATTTAATGAAAAACTGTTTTTT CAESAQFNEKLFF
TRBJ2-1 - TRBV15 15 - TGTGCCACCAGCGGGACTCCCCCCCTTCTCAATGAGCAGTTCTTC CATSGTPPLLNEQFF
TRBJ1-2 - TRBV27 15 - TGTGCCAGCAGTTTATCGTCCGGGACTGCTTATGGCTACACCTTC CASSLSSGTAYGYTF
TRBJ1-5 TRBD1 TRBV28 15 few TGTGCCAGCAGTTCTGGACAGGGAGATTGGCAGCCCCAGCATTTT CASSSGQGDWQPQHF
TRBJ1-5 - TRBV11-2 14 - TGTGCCAGCAGCCCGACAGATAGCAATCAGCCCCAGCATTTT CASSPTDSNQPQHF
TRBJ2-3 - TRBV2 15 - TGTGCCAGCAGTGACGGGGCGGTGAGCACAGATACGCAGTATTTT CASSDGAVSTDTQYF
TRBJ1-1 - TRBV4-1 15 - TGCGCCAGCAGCCCTATTAATTTGGGACGCACTGAAGCTTTCTTT CASSPINLGRTEAFF
TRBJ2-3 TRBD2 TRBV27 15 - TGTGCCAGCAGTTTAGGAGCGGGGGGAGGAGATACGCAGTATTTT CASSLGAGGGDTQYF
TRBJ2-1 - TRBV6-1 11 - TGTGCCAGCAAGGAGCTGAATGAGCAGTTCTTC CASKELNEQFF
TRBJ2-1 TRBD2 TRBV5-1 15 few TGCGCCAGCAGCTTCGGCGGGAGGGCCGGCGATGAGCAGTTCTTC CASSFGGRAGDEQFF
TRBJ1-2 - TRBV6-5 12 - TGTGCCAGCAGTGACCAGGGGTATGGCTACACCTTC CASSDQGYGYTF
TRBJ2-7 - TRBV28 14 - TGTGCCAGCAGCCGCGGACAAACCTTCTACGAGCAGTACTTC CASSRGQTFYEQYF
TRBJ1-5 - TRBV27 13 - TGTGCCAGCAGTTATTCGGGGTATCAGCCCCAGCATTTT CASSYSGYQPQHF
TRBJ2-7 - TRBV7-2 13 - TGTGCCAGCAGCTTAGTGGACAGCTACGAGCAGTACTTC CASSLVDSYEQYF
TRBJ2-1 TRBD1 TRBV27 16 - TGTGCCAGCAGACAAACCGGGACAGGGTCCTACAATGAGCAGTTCTTC CASRQTGTGSYNEQFF
TRBJ2-3 TRBD1 TRBV7-6 15 - TGTGCCAGCAGCCTTGGACAGGGGTTCACAGATACGCAGTATTTT CASSLGQGFTDTQYF
TRBJ2-1 - TRBV27 13 - TGTGCCAGCAGCTACATGGGTTACAATGAGCAGTTCTTC CASSYMGYNEQFF
TRBJ2-7 - TRBV27 14 - TGTGCCAGCAGCCTCGGGGGGGACAGTCACGAGCAGTACTTC CASSLGGDSHEQYF
TRBJ1-2 - TRBV13 13 - TGTGCCAGCAGCTCCGCCGGGGCAGATGGCTACACCTTC CASSSAGADGYTF
TRBJ1-1 - TRBV4-1 14 - TGCGCCAGCAGCCAAGTAGGTCAGAACACTGAAGCTTTCTTT CASSQVGQNTEAFF
TRBJ2-3 TRBD2 TRBV4-1 16 - TGCGCCAGCAGCGCCCGAGGACTAGCTAGTTCAGATACGCAGTATTTT CASSARGLASSDTQYF
TRBJ2-1 TRBD1 TRBV11-2 15 - TGTGCCAGCAGCTTGTTGGGACAGGGTTACAATGAGCAGTTCTTC CASSLLGQGYNEQFF
TRBJ2-7 TRBD2 TRBV27 15 once TGTGCCAGCAGTCCCGGGACTAGCGGAAAATACGAGCAGTACTTC CASSPGTSGKYEQYF
TRBJ2-7 - TRBV6-5 14 once TGTGCCAGCAGTTTCAGGGGAAATTCCTACGAGCAGTACTTC CASSFRGNSYEQYF
TRBJ2-1 TRBD2 TRBV11-2 15 - TGTGCCAGCAGCTTGGAACTAGCGGGGGGTTATGAGCAGTTCTTC CASSLELAGGYEQFF
TRBJ2-5 TRBD2 TRBV29-1 20 - TGCAGCGTTGAAGGAGTAGGGACTAGCGGGGGGCCGGGCCCCGAAGAGACCCAGTACTTC CSVEGVGTSGGPGPEETQYF
TRBJ2-1 TRBD1 TRBV27 14 - TGTGCCAGCAGTATTCGGACAGGGGTCCATGAGCAGTTCTTC CASSIRTGVHEQFF
TRBJ1-5 TRBD1 TRBV2 15 - TGTGCCAGCAGTGGGGGGACAGCTAGCAATCAGCCCCAGCATTTT CASSGGTASNQPQHF
TRBJ1-4 - TRBV5-1 12 - TGCGCCAGCAGCGCAACTAATGAAAAACTGTTTTTT CASSATNEKLFF
TRBJ1-3 - TRBV11-2 14 - TGTGCCAGCAGCTTAGAAGGGCTGGGAAACACCATATATTTT CASSLEGLGNTIYF
TRBJ2-7 - TRBV13 11 - TGTGCCAGCAGCTTAGGCTACGAGCAGTACTTC CASSLGYEQYF
TRBJ2-1 - TRBV27 14 - TGTGCCAGCACCGTTCCGGGGGCCTACAATGAGCAGTTCTTC CASTVPGAYNEQFF
TRBJ2-1 - TRBV7-8 14 - TGTGCCAGCAGCTTAGGGACAGCAGACAATGAGCAGTTCTTC CASSLGTADNEQFF
TRBJ2-7 - TRBV20-1 11 - TGCAGTGCAAGACAGGAGGACGAGCAGTACTTC CSARQEDEQYF
TRBJ1-1 - TRBV5-3 13 - TGTGCCAGAAGCCAAAGACCGCAGGTTGAAGCTTTCTTT CARSQRPQVEAFF
TRBJ1-1 - TRBV9 14 few TGTGCCAGCAGTTCTGGGTGGGGGGACACTGAAGCTTTCTTT CASSSGWGDTEAFF
TRBJ2-7 - TRBV2 16 - TGTGCCAGTTTAGGGTACGTTCGGCCGCAGGGAGGCGAGCAGTACTTC CASLGYVRPQGGEQYF
TRBJ2-3 - TRBV11-2 13 - TGTGCCAGCAGCCATGGACCATTGGATACGCAGTATTTT CASSHGPLDTQYF